One and the same sample provided the 29 T cell receptor beta chains below, sequenced in a study of blood T cell repertoires in COVID-19. Profiled with immunoSEQ multiplex PCR; TCRdb holds only in-frame clones, not every one. The sample consists of about 64,000 clones, more than 75% of them appearing once. The sequencing input was PBMCs or T cells enriched from blood (not recorded which). Receptors were obtained from a woman in her forties who had recovered from COVID-19.

This clone was seen a handful of times. The genes are TRBV5-1 and TRBJ2-3; 7 positions match TRBD2. V lost 7 bases to trimming and J lost 1 base; unmatched junction nucleotides: 6. Germline values: CDR1 SGHRS, CDR2 YFSETQ. This CDR3 has 14 amino acids. The CDR3 loop reads CASQRETGTDTQYF. The CDR3 DNA follows: TGCGCCAGCCAGCGGGAAACAGGCACAGATACGCAGTATTTT.

J is TRBJ2-7 and V is TRBV5-5, with D possibly being TRBD1 (5 bases). CDR1 is SGHKS and CDR2 is YYEKEE in the germline V gene (reference sequence). The CDR3 contains 15 residues. Trimming took off 5 bases at V and 3 bases at J, with 18 bases between the two ends. The CDR3 bases are TGTGCCAGCAGGGCAAATCTGGACATCCTCTACGAGCAGTACTTC. This encodes CASRANLDILYEQYF.

The chain couples TRBV12-3 or TRBV12-4 to TRBJ2-5, with a possible D match to TRBD1 (5 bases). This CDR3 is built from 12 residues. The V end was cut by 10 bases, the J end by 1 base, with 10 bases between. CDR3 sequence reads: CATARVQETQYF. The CDR3 region has the DNA TGTGCCACCGCCAGGGTCCAAGAGACCCAGTACTTC.

This clone was recorded only once. V usage is TRBV11-3 and J usage is TRBJ2-5, with D possibly being TRBD1 (6 bases). V was shortened by 7 bases and J by 0 bases, with 9 bases between the two germline ends. The CDR3 covers 13 residues. Germline CDR1 is SGHNT and CDR2 is YENEEA. In DNA, the CDR3 is TGTGCCAGCAAGGGGGACAACCAAGAGACCCAGTACTTC. The encoded protein is CASKGDNQETQYF.

This chain connects TRBV12-3 or TRBV12-4 to TRBJ1-2; TRBD1 matches 7 bases. This CDR3 is built from 13 residues. V lost 6 bases, J lost 8 bases, and 9 bases stayed unmatched. Here the CDR3 reads CASRASTGQGYTF. Here the CDR3 DNA reads TGTGCCAGCAGGGCCTCGACAGGGCAAGGCTACACCTTC.

The chain has TRBV3-1 (or the pseudogene TRBV3-2) and TRBJ1-2, with unresolved D. Trimming stripped 4 bases from V and 1 base from J, with 16 bases between. The CDR3 sequence is 16 residues long. Germline V gene lookup returns CDR1 LGHDT and CDR2 YNNKEL (reference sequence). The CDR3 DNA is TGTGCCAGCAGCCTATATGGAGACGGTAATAACTATGGCTACACCTTC. Protein: CASSLYGDGNNYGYTF.

The rearrangement links TRBV9 to TRBJ2-7, with 8 positions matching TRBD1. J was trimmed by 5 bases and V by 2 bases; bases with no gene match: 9. The CDR3 covers 15 residues. Germline-derived CDR1 and CDR2 are SGDLS and YYNGEE. For the CDR3, the DNA is TGTGCCAGCAGCGTTTCCGGGACAGGAGTACACGAGCAGTACTTC. This codes for CASSVSGTGVHEQYF.

This clone showed up just once. The chain links TRBV7-8 to TRBJ1-2, with TRBD1 as a possible D gene (6 bases). The V end was cut by 4 bases, the J end by 5 bases, with 8 bases between. Germline CDR1 SGHVS, CDR2 FQNEAQ. The CDR3 consists of 12 residues. Here the CDR3 reads CASSSTGYGYTF. The CDR3 nucleotides are TGTGCCAGCAGCTCCACAGGGTATGGCTACACCTTC.

The chain carries TRBV11-1 and TRBJ2-3, with D possibly matching TRBD2 (5 bases). The germline gives CDR1 SGHAT, CDR2 FQDESV (reference sequence). V was cut by 2 bases and J by 7 bases, with 7 bases left in between. The CDR3 has 12 amino acids. CDR3 nucleotides: TGTGCCAGCAGCTTAAGGGAGAATACGCAGTATTTT. It codes for CASSLRENTQYF.

The genes are TRBV6-4 and TRBJ2-1, with 9 positions matching TRBD1. J lost 8 bases, V lost 0 bases, and 5 bases had no gene match. In germline, CDR1 is MRHNA, CDR2 SNTAGT. This CDR3 contains 15 residues. The CDR3 loop reads CASSDSHRGRDEQFF. Written as DNA, the CDR3 is TGTGCCAGCAGTGACTCGCACAGGGGGCGGGATGAGCAGTTCTTC.

V gene TRBV29-1 combines with J gene TRBJ1-1; D ambiguous. Germline lookup yields CDR1 SQVTM and CDR2 ANQGSEA. CDR3 length equals 12 residues. V shed 1 base and J shed 6 bases, with 9 bases lying between them. Written as DNA, the CDR3 is TGCAGCGTTGAAGTATCCGGGGCTGAAGCTTTCTTT. It specifies CSVEVSGAEAFF.

In this sample, this clone turned up once. The gene calls are TRBV3-1 (or the pseudogene TRBV3-2) and TRBJ2-5; D uncertain. Germline CDR1 LGHDT, CDR2 YNNKEL (reference sequence). Trimming took off 4 bases at V and 5 bases at J, with 5 bases between the two ends. The CDR3 consists of 11 residues. The CDR3, as DNA: TGTGCCAGCAGCCGAGCGGAGACCCAGTACTTC. It yields the protein CASSRAETQYF.

This chain links TRBV11-3 with TRBJ2-5, with D perhaps TRBD2 (5 bases). V lost 8 bases and J lost 5, with 15 bases in between. This CDR3 contains 13 residues. CDR1 is SGHNT, CDR2 YENEEA, per germline. This CDR3 is CASSKFGEETQYF. The CDR3, as DNA: TGTGCCAGCTCCAAATTCGGGGAGGAGACCCAGTACTTC.

The rearrangement joins TRBV19 to TRBJ1-6, with 7 nucleotides matching TRBD1. Germline V gene lookup returns CDR1 LNHDA and CDR2 SQIVND (reference sequence). V trimming: 6 bases; J trimming: 14 bases; junction bases outside the gene matches: 10. The CDR3 loop spans 13 amino acids. The CDR3 loop reads CASSLDRSLALHF. For the CDR3, the DNA is TGTGCCAGTAGCTTGGACAGGAGCTTGGCCCTCCACTTT.

The CDR3 sequence is CASSYSTANYEQYF. In nucleotides, the CDR3 is TGTGCCAGCAGTTACTCGACAGCGAACTACGAGCAGTACTTC. The rearrangement uses TRBV6-5 and TRBJ2-7, with D possibly TRBD1 on 5 matching bases. The CDR3 length is 14 residues. V was trimmed by 0 bases and J by 3 bases, leaving 9 bases between them. Germline V gene data show CDR1 as MNHEY and CDR2 as SVGAGI.

This chain uses TRBV21-1 with TRBJ2-3; TRBD1, as called in the table, went unchecked against the DNA. TRBV21-1 is described as a pseudogene. The CDR3 totals 17 residues. The CDR3 nucleotides are TGTGCCAGCAGCATCGCCAAGGACAGCTCTAGCACAGATACGCAGTATTTT. It encodes CASSIAKDSSSTDTQYF.

Only one count was recorded for this clone. The chain uses TRBV6-5 and TRBJ2-2; D perhaps matches TRBD2 (7 bases). Trimming took 11 bases from V and 3 from J, leaving 13 bases between them. This CDR3 has 13 residues. CDR1 is MNHEY and CDR2 is SVGAGI in the germline V gene. The CDR3 nucleotides are TGTGCCCTGGGGGGGGCGGACACCGGGGAGCTGTTTTTT. Amino acid sequence: CALGGADTGELFF.

The chain has TRBV13 and TRBJ2-5; 10 positions match TRBD1. The CDR3 sequence is 14 residues long. The germline V gene has CDR1 PRHDT and CDR2 FYEKMQ (reference sequence). With 5 bases clipped from V and 5 bases from J, the junction kept 5 bases outside the gene matches. The CDR3 region has the DNA TGTGCCAGCAGCCCAGGACAGGGGGTCGAGACCCAGTACTTC. It yields the protein CASSPGQGVETQYF.

This clone was counted between two and nine times. CDR3: CASSRGTVVYEQYF. The CDR3 DNA sequence: TGTGCCAGCAGCCGAGGGACAGTAGTCTACGAGCAGTACTTC. This chain links TRBV3-1 (or the pseudogene TRBV3-2) with TRBJ2-7; 7 nucleotides agree with TRBD1. Germline CDR1 reads LGHDT; CDR2 reads YNNKEL (reference sequence). CDR3 length: 14 amino acids. Trimming at V came to 4 bases and at J to 3 bases, leaving 6 bases not matched to a gene.

The CDR3 is CASSGANTEAFF. CDR3 nucleotide sequence: TGCGCCAGCAGTGGCGCAAACACTGAAGCTTTCTTT. The chain uses TRBV10-2 and TRBJ1-1; no definite D call. Germline V CDR1 and CDR2: WSHSY, SAAADI. This CDR3 is 12 amino acids long. Trimming took off 4 bases at V and 2 bases at J, with 5 bases between the two ends.

The chain employs TRBV27 and TRBJ1-6; perhaps TRBD1 as D (6 bases). This CDR3 has 14 amino acids. CDR1 MNHEY and CDR2 SMNVEV come from the germline V gene (reference sequence). V was shortened by 7 bases and J by 6 bases, with 13 bases between the two germline ends. The CDR3 DNA follows: TGTGCCAGCACCCGTACAGGGACTAATTCACCCCTCCACTTT. As protein: CASTRTGTNSPLHF.

This chain joins TRBV6-6 and TRBJ2-2; the D gene is possibly TRBD1 (6 bases). The length of the CDR3 is 15 residues. Germline CDR1 MNHNY, CDR2 SVGAGI (reference sequence). Trimming pared 6 bases from V and 3 bases from J, leaving 14 bases between. In nucleotides, the CDR3 is TGTGCCAGCAGCCACGACAGGCCCCACACCGGGGAGCTGTTTTTT. Residues: CASSHDRPHTGELFF.

The chain has TRBV9 and TRBJ2-3; 9 bases match TRBD2. Germline V gene lookup returns CDR1 SGDLS and CDR2 YYNGEE. The CDR3 totals 16 residues. Trimming removed 3 bases from V and 6 bases from J; junction bases left unmatched: 11. The CDR3, as DNA: TGTGCCAGCAGCGCCTGGGGCGGGGGGGCTTCGGATACGCAGTATTTT. This gives the protein CASSAWGGGASDTQYF.

This chain joins TRBV7-9 and TRBJ1-6; D is uncertain. CDR1 and CDR2 (germline): SEHNR, FQNEAQ (reference sequence). This CDR3 contains 14 residues. V was trimmed by 5 bases and J by 7 bases, leaving 12 bases between them. The CDR3 here is CASSPRGLNSPLHF. Written as DNA, the CDR3 is TGTGCCAGCAGCCCCCGAGGTCTCAATTCACCCCTCCACTTT.

The V and J genes are TRBV6-1 and TRBJ2-7, with D possibly TRBD1 on 6 matching bases. V gave up 2 bases and J gave up 2 bases, with 16 bases separating them. CDR3 length equals 16 residues. The germline V gene encodes CDR1 MNHNS and CDR2 SASEGT. CDR3: CASSERGTGWAYEQYF. The CDR3 DNA reads TGTGCCAGCAGTGAACGTGGAACAGGGTGGGCCTACGAGCAGTACTTC.

The CDR3 here is CASSEMGLQETQYF. For the CDR3, the DNA is TGTGCCAGCAGTGAAATGGGACTTCAAGAGACCCAGTACTTC. This chain uses TRBV6-1 with TRBJ2-5, with a possible D match to TRBD2 (6 bases). The CDR3 is made up of 14 amino acids. The germline V gene has CDR1 MNHNS and CDR2 SASEGT. Trimming left V 2 bases short and J 2 bases short, with 9 bases between.

V and J are TRBV5-1 and TRBJ1-5; D ambiguous. CDR3 length: 15 residues. V was trimmed by 0 bases and J by 0 bases, leaving 7 bases between them. Germline-derived CDR1 and CDR2 are SGHRS and YFSETQ. The CDR3 spells CASSLDSYSNQPQHF. CDR3 bases: TGCGCCAGCAGCTTGGACAGCTATAGCAATCAGCCCCAGCATTTT.

This rearrangement joins TRBV5-1 to TRBJ1-1, with D uncertain. V was clipped by 1 base and J by 4 bases, with 20 bases between them. The CDR3 spans 17 residues. Per the germline V gene, CDR1 is SGHRS and CDR2 is YFSETQ. CDR3 DNA: TGCGCCAGCAGCTTGTCAGGCTTTGGTGTCCTGAGCACTGAAGCTTTCTTT. Protein: CASSLSGFGVLSTEAFF. The full variable domain, in which reference TRBV5-1 and TRBJ1-1 provide the parts outside the CDR3, is KAGVTQTPRYLIKTRGQQVTLSCSPISGHRSVSWYQQTPGQGLQFLFEYFSETQRNKGNFPGRFSGRQFSNSRSEMNVSTLELGDSALYLCASSLSGFGVLSTEAFFGQGTRLTVV.

The chain has TRBV7-2 and TRBJ1-1; 8 positions match TRBD1. The trim removed 4 bases at V and 7 bases at J, leaving 8 bases unmatched. The CDR3 is 14 residues long. The V gene's germline CDR1 is SGHTA and CDR2 FQGNSA. The CDR3 loop reads CASSYRTGSGEAFF. CDR3 nucleotide sequence: TGTGCCAGCAGCTACAGGACAGGGAGTGGTGAAGCTTTCTTT.